In this sample, the clone carrying this TCR beta chain turned up a few times. What it recognizes is unknown. The data were produced by immunoSEQ multiplex PCR, yet TCRdb's version contains in-frame clones alone and is incomplete. Here the sample spans approximately 4,800 clones, around 64% being singletons. The data originate from a study of early stage breast cancer tumors. Germline V CDR1 and CDR2: LNHDA, SQIVND (reference sequence). This CDR3 contains 15 residues. V was cut by 7 bases and J by 0 bases, with 13 bases left in between. Notes on the study in general: Compared with adjacent normal breast, tumors showed approximately 2.5-fold denser, more clonal T cells. Comparing each tissue with blood distinguished tumor from normal in about 85% of the 16 patients.

The specimen was breast tumor tissue. The receptor was derived from a person in their fifties with breast cancer. The gene calls are TRBV19 and TRBJ1-5; D is unclear. The CDR3 sequence is CASTQRAVSNQPQHF. CDR3 in DNA: TGTGCCAGTACCCAGAGGGCGGTTAGCAATCAGCCCCAGCATTTT.